This T cell receptor beta chain came from a study of blood T cell repertoires in COVID-19. Study-wide context: Specimens from acute and convalescent COVID-19 originated in the United States, Italy and Spain. T cells, B-cell-depleted T cells, or PBMCs supplied cDNA or gDNA.

A Seattle source enrolled patients during active infection and followed them longitudinally. Per the authors' pipeline: Amplification of reference gene primers was used by the study to estimate nucleated cell counts. Data came from immunoSEQ multiplex PCR; TCRdb stores just in-frame clones and leaves some out. That table supplies the V and J calls and clone size; D and trimming were determined from the DNA. This table holds about 270,000 clones, about 90% found once. In germline, CDR1 is SGDLS, CDR2 YYNGEE. Germline trimming cut 0 bases from V and 3 bases from J; bases unmatched to any gene: 4. The length of the CDR3 is 15 residues.

The sequenced sample was peripheral blood. This TCR came from a woman in her twenties or thirties with COVID-19, enrolled during active disease. This sequence joins TRBV9 and TRBJ2-7; 9 bases are shared with TRBD2. CDR3 DNA sequence: TGTGCCAGCAGCGTAGGAAGCGGGGGGCTCTACGAGCAGTACTTC. Its protein product is CASSVGSGGLYEQYF.